A selection of T cell receptor beta chains follows, all from one sample in a study of cytomegalovirus exposure and HLA in healthy donors. Profiled with immunoSEQ multiplex PCR; TCRdb holds only in-frame clones, not every one. Altogether 95,000 to 150,000 clones are present, 75% to 90% being singletons, with the ten largest covering more than 8%. Sequencing used PBMCs. Receptors originate from a man aged 25-40 years in good health and CMV-seropositive. CDR3s include the opening cysteine and the closing phenylalanine or tryptophan. Each record gives: D gene, V gene, CDR3 length, clone size, J gene, CDR3 DNA, CDR3 protein. A D gene is named only where the DNA matches it firmly. Clone size is shown for a subset of rows, as once, few, many or a class of expanded clone.

D gene: -
V gene: TRBV27
CDR3 length: 13
clone size: few
J gene: TRBJ2-1
CDR3 DNA: TGCGCGGCCAGGGGAAGCTCCTACAATGAGCAGTTCTTC
CDR3 protein: CAARGSSYNEQFF

D gene: TRBD2
V gene: TRBV9
CDR3 length: 22
clone size: -
J gene: TRBJ2-3
CDR3 DNA: TGTGCCAGCAGCCACATGCGAGGAGGGACTAGCGGGGGTGATTCTAGCACAGATACGCAGTATTTT
CDR3 protein: CASSHMRGGTSGGDSSTDTQYF

D gene: -
V gene: TRBV6-1
CDR3 length: 8
clone size: -
J gene: TRBJ1-2
CDR3 DNA: TGTGCCAGTAGAGGCTACACCTTC
CDR3 protein: CASRGYTF

D gene: -
V gene: TRBV6-5
CDR3 length: 14
clone size: few
J gene: TRBJ1-4
CDR3 DNA: TGTGCCAGCAAGAGACAGCTGATATATGAAAAACTGTTTTTT
CDR3 protein: CASKRQLIYEKLFF

D gene: -
V gene: TRBV2
CDR3 length: 15
clone size: -
J gene: TRBJ2-7
CDR3 DNA: TGTGCCAGCAGCGCCCTCGACGGGAACCTCTCCGAGCAGTACTTC
CDR3 protein: CASSALDGNLSEQYF

D gene: -
V gene: TRBV2
CDR3 length: 16
clone size: -
J gene: TRBJ1-5
CDR3 DNA: TGTGCCAGCAGCCAAGAAGAGGGACTCTTTAATCAGCCCCAGCATTTT
CDR3 protein: CASSQEEGLFNQPQHF

D gene: -
V gene: TRBV6-5
CDR3 length: 14
clone size: -
J gene: TRBJ1-2
CDR3 DNA: TGTGCCAGCAGTTACGAGGAGGGAGGTTACGGCTACACCTTC
CDR3 protein: CASSYEEGGYGYTF

D gene: -
V gene: TRBV25-1
CDR3 length: 12
clone size: once
J gene: TRBJ1-2
CDR3 DNA: TGTGCCAGCAGTGATCAGAGGTATGGCTACACCTTC
CDR3 protein: CASSDQRYGYTF

D gene: -
V gene: TRBV14
CDR3 length: 13
clone size: -
J gene: TRBJ2-7
CDR3 DNA: TGTGCCAGCAGCTGGGGCGCCTCCTACGAGCAGTACTTC
CDR3 protein: CASSWGASYEQYF

D gene: -
V gene: TRBV27
CDR3 length: 13
clone size: -
J gene: TRBJ1-5
CDR3 DNA: TGTGCCAGCAGTTCGGGGTTCGATCAGCCCCAGCATTTT
CDR3 protein: CASSSGFDQPQHF

D gene: TRBD2
V gene: TRBV19
CDR3 length: 15
clone size: -
J gene: TRBJ2-7
CDR3 DNA: TGTGCCAGTAGTGCCAGCGGGGTTAGCTCCTACGAGCAGTACTTC
CDR3 protein: CASSASGVSSYEQYF

D gene: -
V gene: TRBV28
CDR3 length: 13
clone size: -
J gene: TRBJ2-5
CDR3 DNA: TGTGCCAGCAGTTTATCAGGGGATGAGACCCAGTACTTC
CDR3 protein: CASSLSGDETQYF

D gene: -
V gene: TRBV29-1
CDR3 length: 13
clone size: -
J gene: TRBJ2-1
CDR3 DNA: TGCAGCGTTCTCCGTGGGGGCAACAATGAGCAGTTCTTC
CDR3 protein: CSVLRGGNNEQFF

D gene: -
V gene: TRBV7-9
CDR3 length: 15
clone size: -
J gene: TRBJ1-1
CDR3 DNA: TGTGCCAGCAGCCCCAGGGGTCGGGGGAACACTGAAGCTTTCTTT
CDR3 protein: CASSPRGRGNTEAFF

D gene: -
V gene: TRBV27
CDR3 length: 14
clone size: few
J gene: TRBJ2-1
CDR3 DNA: TGTGCCAGCCGTAAGAGAGGTTCCTACAATGAGCAGTTCTTC
CDR3 protein: CASRKRGSYNEQFF

D gene: TRBD1
V gene: TRBV5-6
CDR3 length: 12
clone size: -
J gene: TRBJ1-2
CDR3 DNA: TGTGCCAGCAGCCCTGGGACAGCCCCCTACACCTTC
CDR3 protein: CASSPGTAPYTF

D gene: -
V gene: TRBV7-2
CDR3 length: 13
clone size: -
J gene: TRBJ2-7
CDR3 DNA: TGTGCCAGCAGCTCGGACAGACGGGGCGAGCAGTACTTC
CDR3 protein: CASSSDRRGEQYF

D gene: -
V gene: TRBV6-1
CDR3 length: 16
clone size: -
J gene: TRBJ1-5
CDR3 DNA: TGTGCCAGCAGTGAGGACGGGCAGGGAGGCGGTCAGCCCCAGCATTTT
CDR3 protein: CASSEDGQGGGQPQHF

D gene: TRBD1
V gene: TRBV6-1
CDR3 length: 14
clone size: once
J gene: TRBJ2-1
CDR3 DNA: TGTGCCAGCTTAAAAGGACAGGGGTCAGATGAGCAGTTCTTC
CDR3 protein: CASLKGQGSDEQFF

D gene: -
V gene: TRBV5-1
CDR3 length: 15
clone size: -
J gene: TRBJ2-7
CDR3 DNA: TGCGCCAGCAGCTTCGATCCAGGCCTCTCCTACGAGCAGTACTTC
CDR3 protein: CASSFDPGLSYEQYF

D gene: -
V gene: TRBV11-1
CDR3 length: 13
clone size: few
J gene: TRBJ1-1
CDR3 DNA: TGTGCCAGCAGCTTAGAAAGGGGCACTGAAGCTTTCTTT
CDR3 protein: CASSLERGTEAFF

D gene: TRBD1
V gene: TRBV9
CDR3 length: 20
clone size: -
J gene: TRBJ1-2
CDR3 DNA: TGTGCCAGCAGCGCCCCTCAAGGCGGGACAGGGGGCAAGAACGGCTATGGCTACACCTTC
CDR3 protein: CASSAPQGGTGGKNGYGYTF

D gene: -
V gene: TRBV21-1
CDR3 length: 16
clone size: -
J gene: TRBJ1-6
CDR3 DNA: TGTGCCAGCAGCAAAGTGAACCCGCGGACAGATTCACCCCTCCACTTT
CDR3 protein: CASSKVNPRTDSPLHF

D gene: TRBD2
V gene: TRBV7-9
CDR3 length: 17
clone size: -
J gene: TRBJ2-3
CDR3 DNA: TGTGCCAGCAGCTCCGCCCTAGCGGGGGGACCCACAGATACGCAGTATTTT
CDR3 protein: CASSSALAGGPTDTQYF

D gene: -
V gene: TRBV7-9
CDR3 length: 13
clone size: -
J gene: TRBJ2-7
CDR3 DNA: TGTGCCAGCAGCCAACATCAGGGCTACGAGCAGTACTTC
CDR3 protein: CASSQHQGYEQYF

D gene: -
V gene: TRBV6-1
CDR3 length: 15
clone size: -
J gene: TRBJ1-6
CDR3 DNA: TGTGCCAGCAGGACTTTGACAGGTTCGAATTCACCCCTCCACTTT
CDR3 protein: CASRTLTGSNSPLHF